This T cell receptor beta chain was observed in a study of T cells in Graves' hyperthyroidism and ophthalmopathy. This clonotype was seen more than once but under ten times. Authors of the study amplified TCR beta CDR3 regions from RNA transcripts. RT-PCR in the first round (using the HTBI primer set) targeted the TCR CDR3. MiXCR was run by TCRdb on the multiplex PCR reads, yielding one entry per CDR3 protein. The sample has around 540,000 distinct CDR3 sequences, 15% to 20% seen once; the top ten hold 29%. Exclusions: uncontrolled infection, other autoimmune disease, pregnancy, lactation. On the basis of clinical symptoms, serum thyroxine and TRAb, thyroid ultrasound and orbital computed tomography, diagnoses were made. This CDR3 is built from 15 residues. CDR1 and CDR2 from the germline V gene are DFQATT and SNEGSKA (reference sequence). V trimming: 6 bases; J trimming: 0 bases; junction bases outside the gene matches: 8.

The J gene is TRBJ2-4, the V gene TRBV20-1, with 7 bases identical to TRBD2. Sequenced material: blood. The receptor was derived from a woman in her twenties or thirties with Graves' ophthalmopathy. CDR3 bases: TGCAGTGCCACCGGGGGGATACTAGCCAAAAACATTCAGTACTTC. Translated, it gives CSATGGILAKNIQYF.